The 9 T cell receptor beta chains in this list originate from one sample, sequenced in a study of blood T cell repertoires in COVID-19. Libraries were prepared by immunoSEQ multiplex PCR; TCRdb keeps only in-frame clonotypes and omits some of them. This sample has around 250,000 clones; just under 90% occur once, and the top ten carry approximately 4%. Material for sequencing was PBMCs or T cells enriched from blood (not recorded which). The receptors were sampled from a woman aged 25 to 45 with acute COVID-19.

This rearrangement joins TRBV10-3 to TRBJ1-3; tentative D call: TRBD1 (6 bases). The CDR3 length is 16 residues. Germline V CDR1 and CDR2: ENHRY, SYGVKD. V was shortened by 4 bases and J by 4 bases, with 17 bases between the two germline ends. CDR3 in DNA: TGTGCCATCAGTGCGCCCCGGGACAAACAAGGAAACACCATATATTTT. Translation: CAISAPRDKQGNTIYF.

The CDR3 reads CASSPGLISYEQYF. Written as DNA, the CDR3 is TGTGCCAGCAGCCCTGGACTGATCTCCTACGAGCAGTACTTC. J is TRBJ2-7 and V is TRBV7-6; tentative D call: TRBD2 (5 bases). The CDR3 loop spans 14 amino acids. V was pared by 5 bases and J by 0 bases, with 11 bases between. CDR1 is SGHVS and CDR2 is FNYEAQ in the germline V gene.

V gene TRBV7-9 combines with J gene TRBJ2-1; 7 bases line up with TRBD1. V trimming: 1 base; J trimming: 2 bases; junction bases outside the gene matches: 2. The CDR3 spans 15 residues. Germline V gene lookup returns CDR1 SEHNR and CDR2 FQNEAQ (reference sequence). The CDR3 protein is CASSLEGAAYNEQFF. Written as DNA, the CDR3 is TGTGCCAGCAGCTTAGAGGGGGCCGCCTACAATGAGCAGTTCTTC.

J is TRBJ1-1 and V is TRBV5-4; D gene uncertain. Deletions cut 2 bases from V and 5 bases from J, with 10 bases between. Per germline, CDR1 SGHNT and CDR2 YYREEE (reference sequence). The CDR3 totals 13 residues. This chain's CDR3 is CASSLATGTEAFF. The CDR3, as DNA: TGTGCCAGCAGCTTAGCGACCGGGACTGAAGCTTTCTTT.

CDR3 region: CASSFTPDRGQDTQYF. The CDR3 DNA is TGTGCCAGCAGTTTCACCCCGGACAGGGGACAAGATACGCAGTATTTT. This chain links TRBV28 with TRBJ2-3; 9 nucleotides line up with TRBD1. The CDR3 covers 16 residues. The ends lost 3 bases at V and 5 bases at J; junction bases unmatched: 9. The germline gives CDR1 MDHEN, CDR2 SYDVKM.

The chain couples TRBV24-1 to TRBJ1-2, with a tentative D call TRBD1 (5 bases). The CDR3 extends over 13 amino acids. Trimming took off 0 bases at V and 6 bases at J, with 7 bases between the two ends. Germline loops: CDR1 KGHDR, CDR2 SFDVKD. CDR3 DNA: TGTGCCACCAGTGATTTGGAGACAGATGGCTACACCTTC. This translates into CATSDLETDGYTF.

This chain connects TRBV7-8 to TRBJ2-1, with D perhaps TRBD2 (6 bases). The CDR3 runs 15 residues. The germline CDR1 and CDR2 sequences are SGHVS and FQNEAQ. With 3 bases removed from V and 2 bases from J, the gap between germline ends came to 11 bases. The CDR3 DNA follows: TGTGCCAGCAGCTTCATAGGGACTGCCTACAATGAGCAGTTCTTC. Translating it yields CASSFIGTAYNEQFF.

V and J are TRBV3-1 (or the pseudogene TRBV3-2) and TRBJ1-2, with 10 bases lining up with TRBD1. Looked up from germline, CDR1 is LGHDT and CDR2 is YNNKEL (reference sequence). The CDR3 has 15 amino acids. The V gene end was trimmed by 3 bases and the J gene end by 4 bases; junction bases not matched to a gene: 5. CDR3 amino acids: CASSQGTGDFYGYTF. The CDR3 coding sequence is TGTGCCAGCAGCCAGGGGACAGGGGACTTCTATGGCTACACCTTC.

The chain employs TRBV11-2 and TRBJ2-7; D is ambiguous. V lost 5 bases, J lost 2 bases, and 13 bases lay in between. This CDR3 is built from 14 residues. Germline values: CDR1 SGHAT, CDR2 FQNNGV. DNA of the CDR3: TGTGCCAGCAGCCAAACTTCGGGTCCCTACGAGCAGTACTTC. Protein sequence: CASSQTSGPYEQYF.